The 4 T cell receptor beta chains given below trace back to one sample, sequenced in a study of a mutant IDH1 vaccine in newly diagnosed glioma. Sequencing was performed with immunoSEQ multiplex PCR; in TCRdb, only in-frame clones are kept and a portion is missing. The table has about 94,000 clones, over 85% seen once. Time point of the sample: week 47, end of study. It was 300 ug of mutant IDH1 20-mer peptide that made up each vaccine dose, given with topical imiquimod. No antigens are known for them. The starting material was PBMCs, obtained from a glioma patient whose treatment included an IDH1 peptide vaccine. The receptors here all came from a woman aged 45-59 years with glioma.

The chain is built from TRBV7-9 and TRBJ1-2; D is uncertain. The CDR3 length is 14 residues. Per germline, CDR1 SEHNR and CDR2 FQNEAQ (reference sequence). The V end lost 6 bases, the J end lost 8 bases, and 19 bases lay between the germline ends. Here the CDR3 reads CASRDTGRPLGYTF. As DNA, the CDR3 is TGTGCCAGCAGGGATACCGGACGGCCGTTAGGCTACACCTTC.

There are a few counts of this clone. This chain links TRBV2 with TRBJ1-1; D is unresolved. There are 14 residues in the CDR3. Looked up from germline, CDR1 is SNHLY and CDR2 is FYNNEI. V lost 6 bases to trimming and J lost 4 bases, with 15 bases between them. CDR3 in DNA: TGTGCCAGCAGGGTGATCGGGGAGGGCACTGAAGCTTTCTTT. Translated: CASRVIGEGTEAFF.

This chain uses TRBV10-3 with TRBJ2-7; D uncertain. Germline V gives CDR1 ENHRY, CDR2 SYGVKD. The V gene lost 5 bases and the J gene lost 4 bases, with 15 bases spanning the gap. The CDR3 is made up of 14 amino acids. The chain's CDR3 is CAISPGNMVYEQYF. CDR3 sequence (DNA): TGTGCCATCAGTCCAGGTAACATGGTGTACGAGCAGTACTTC.

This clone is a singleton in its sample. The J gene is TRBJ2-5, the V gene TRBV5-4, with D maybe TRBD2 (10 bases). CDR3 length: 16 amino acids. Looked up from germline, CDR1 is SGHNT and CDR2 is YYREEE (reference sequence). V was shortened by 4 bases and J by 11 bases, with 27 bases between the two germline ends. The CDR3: CASSPDRGIAGGWQYF. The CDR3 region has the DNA TGTGCCAGCAGCCCTGACAGGGGGATAGCGGGAGGATGGCAGTACTTC. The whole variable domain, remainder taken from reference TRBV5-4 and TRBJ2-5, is ETGVTQSPTHLIKTRGQQVTLRCSSQSGHNTVSWYQQALGQGPQFIFQYYREEENGRGNFPPRFSGLQFPNYSSELNVNALELDDSALYLCASSPDRGIAGGWQYFGPGTRLLVL.